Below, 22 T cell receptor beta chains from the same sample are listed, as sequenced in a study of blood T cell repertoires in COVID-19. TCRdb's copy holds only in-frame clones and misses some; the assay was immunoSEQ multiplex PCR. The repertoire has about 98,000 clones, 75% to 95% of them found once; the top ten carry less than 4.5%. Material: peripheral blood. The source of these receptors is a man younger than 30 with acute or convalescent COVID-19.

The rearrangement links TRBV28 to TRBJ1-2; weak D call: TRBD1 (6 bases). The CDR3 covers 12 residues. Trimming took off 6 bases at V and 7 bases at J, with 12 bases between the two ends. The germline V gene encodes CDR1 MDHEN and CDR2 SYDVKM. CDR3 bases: TGTGCCAGCAGCCTGACAGGCCGTGGCTACACCTTC. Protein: CASSLTGRGYTF.

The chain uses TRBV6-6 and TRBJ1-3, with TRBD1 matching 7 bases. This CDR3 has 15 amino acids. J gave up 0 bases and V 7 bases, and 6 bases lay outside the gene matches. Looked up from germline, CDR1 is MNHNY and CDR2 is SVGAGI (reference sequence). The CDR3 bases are TGTGCCAGCAAAGACACAGGGGCCTCTGGAAACACCATATATTTT. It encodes CASKDTGASGNTIYF.

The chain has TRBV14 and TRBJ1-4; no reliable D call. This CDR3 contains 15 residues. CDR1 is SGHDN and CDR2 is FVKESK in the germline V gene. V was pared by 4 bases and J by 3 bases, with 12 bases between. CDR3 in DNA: TGTGCCAGCAGCCTAGCGCCGGAGGCTAATGAAAAACTGTTTTTT. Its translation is CASSLAPEANEKLFF. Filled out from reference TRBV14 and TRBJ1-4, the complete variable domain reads EAGVTQFPSHSVIEKGQTVTLRCDPISGHDNLYWYRRVMGKEIKFLLHFVKESKQDESGMPNNRFLAERTGGTYSTLKVQPAELEDSGVYFCASSLAPEANEKLFFGSGTQLSVL.

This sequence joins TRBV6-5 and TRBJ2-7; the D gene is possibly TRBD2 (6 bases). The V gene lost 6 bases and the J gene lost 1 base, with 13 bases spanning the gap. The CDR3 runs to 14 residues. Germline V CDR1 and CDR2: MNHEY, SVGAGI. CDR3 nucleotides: TGTGCCAGCAGGCGACTAGATTCTTCCTACGAGCAGTACTTC. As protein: CASRRLDSSYEQYF.

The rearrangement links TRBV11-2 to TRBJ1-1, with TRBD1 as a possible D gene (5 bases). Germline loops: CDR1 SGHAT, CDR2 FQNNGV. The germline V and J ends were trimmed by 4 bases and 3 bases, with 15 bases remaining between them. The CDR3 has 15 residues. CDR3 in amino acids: CASSSRLDRHTEAFF. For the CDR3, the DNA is TGTGCCAGCAGCTCACGCCTCGACAGACACACTGAAGCTTTCTTT.

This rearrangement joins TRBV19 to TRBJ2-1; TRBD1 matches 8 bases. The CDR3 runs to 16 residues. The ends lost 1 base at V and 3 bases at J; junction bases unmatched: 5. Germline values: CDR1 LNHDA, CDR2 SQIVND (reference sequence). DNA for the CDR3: TGTGCCAGTAGTATAGGGCGGACAGGGATCTACAATGAGCAGTTCTTC. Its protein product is CASSIGRTGIYNEQFF. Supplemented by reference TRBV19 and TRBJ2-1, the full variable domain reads DGGITQSPKYLFRKEGQNVTLSCEQNLNHDAMYWYRQDPGQGLRLIYYSQIVNDFQKGDIAEGYSVSREKKESFPLTVTSAQKNPTAFYLCASSIGRTGIYNEQFFGPGTRLTVL.

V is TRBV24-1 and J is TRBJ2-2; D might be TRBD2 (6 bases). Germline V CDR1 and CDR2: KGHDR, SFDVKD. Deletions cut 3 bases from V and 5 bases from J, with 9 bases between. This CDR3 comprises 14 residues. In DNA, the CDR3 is TGTGCCACCAGTGATCTGGGGGGTACCGGGGAGCTGTTTTTT. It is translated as CATSDLGGTGELFF.

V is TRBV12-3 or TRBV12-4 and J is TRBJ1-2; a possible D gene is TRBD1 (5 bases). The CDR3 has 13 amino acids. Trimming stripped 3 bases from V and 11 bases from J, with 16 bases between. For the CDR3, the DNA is TGTGCCAGCAGTTTCCGACATGGACAACTGTACACCTTC. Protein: CASSFRHGQLYTF.

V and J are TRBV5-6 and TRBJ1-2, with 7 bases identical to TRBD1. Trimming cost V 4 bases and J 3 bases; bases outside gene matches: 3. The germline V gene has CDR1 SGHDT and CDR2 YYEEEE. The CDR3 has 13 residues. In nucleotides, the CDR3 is TGTGCCAGCAGCCTAACAGGGGACTATGGCTACACCTTC. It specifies CASSLTGDYGYTF.

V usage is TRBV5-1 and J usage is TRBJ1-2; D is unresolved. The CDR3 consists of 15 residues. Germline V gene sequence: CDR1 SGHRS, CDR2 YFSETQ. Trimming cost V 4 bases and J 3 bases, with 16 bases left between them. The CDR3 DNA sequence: TGCGCCAGCAGCCCACAACCGGAGGTTGACTATGGCTACACCTTC. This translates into CASSPQPEVDYGYTF.

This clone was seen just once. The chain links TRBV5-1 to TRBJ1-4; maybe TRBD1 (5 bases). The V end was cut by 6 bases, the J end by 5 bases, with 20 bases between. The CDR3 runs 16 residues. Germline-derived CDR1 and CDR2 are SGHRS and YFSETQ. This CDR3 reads CASTREGTGENEKLFF. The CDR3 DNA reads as TGCGCCAGCACCCGAGAGGGGACGGGAGAGAATGAAAAACTGTTTTTT.

The CDR3 DNA follows: TGTGCCAGTAGTATACCTCTTAAAAATCAGCCCCAGCATTTT. This codes for CASSIPLKNQPQHF. The chain links TRBV19 to TRBJ1-5; D gene unclear. The V gene lost 2 bases and the J gene lost 4 bases, with 9 bases spanning the gap. Looked up from germline, CDR1 is LNHDA and CDR2 is SQIVND (reference sequence). This CDR3 has 14 residues.

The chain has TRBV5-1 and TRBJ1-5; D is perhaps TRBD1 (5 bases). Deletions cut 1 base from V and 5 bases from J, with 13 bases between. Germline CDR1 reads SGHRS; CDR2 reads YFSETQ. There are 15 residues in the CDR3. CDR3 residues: CASSLWGGMDQPQHF. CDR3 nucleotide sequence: TGCGCCAGCAGCTTGTGGGGGGGTATGGATCAGCCCCAGCATTTT.

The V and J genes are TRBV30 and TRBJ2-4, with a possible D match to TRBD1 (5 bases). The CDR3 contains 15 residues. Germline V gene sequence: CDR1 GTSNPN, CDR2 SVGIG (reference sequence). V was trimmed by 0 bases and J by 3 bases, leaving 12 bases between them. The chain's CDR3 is CAWSVLEQVKNIQYF. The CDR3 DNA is TGTGCCTGGAGTGTGTTAGAACAGGTCAAAAACATTCAGTACTTC.

CDR3 bases: TGTGCCACCAGCAGAGAAAATGGGCAGGGAAATTTCTTC. Amino acid sequence: CATSRENGQGNFF. The J gene is TRBJ2-1, the V gene TRBV15; D perhaps matches TRBD1 (5 bases). The germline V and J ends were trimmed by 0 bases and 16 bases, with 16 bases remaining between them. This CDR3 is 13 amino acids long. Germline loops: CDR1 LNHNV, CDR2 YYDKDF (reference sequence). The full variable domain, with the rest looked up from reference TRBV15 and TRBJ2-1, is DAMVIQNPRYQVTQFGKPVTLSCSQTLNHNVMYWYQQKSSQAPKLLFHYYDKDFNNEADTPDNFQSRRPNTSFCFLDIRSPGLGDTAMYLCATSRENGQGNFFGPGTRLTVL.

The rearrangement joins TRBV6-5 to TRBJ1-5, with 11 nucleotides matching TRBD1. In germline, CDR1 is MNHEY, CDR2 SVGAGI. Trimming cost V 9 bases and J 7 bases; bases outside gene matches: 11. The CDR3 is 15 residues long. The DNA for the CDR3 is TGTGCCAGTGAACCGGACAGGGGGCTAAGGCAGCCCCAGCATTTT. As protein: CASEPDRGLRQPQHF.

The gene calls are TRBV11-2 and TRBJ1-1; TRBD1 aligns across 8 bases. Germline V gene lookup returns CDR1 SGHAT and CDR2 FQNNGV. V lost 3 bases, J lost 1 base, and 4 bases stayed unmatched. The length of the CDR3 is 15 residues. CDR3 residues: CASSLGQVGNTEAFF. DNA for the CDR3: TGTGCCAGCAGCTTGGGACAGGTTGGGAACACTGAAGCTTTCTTT.

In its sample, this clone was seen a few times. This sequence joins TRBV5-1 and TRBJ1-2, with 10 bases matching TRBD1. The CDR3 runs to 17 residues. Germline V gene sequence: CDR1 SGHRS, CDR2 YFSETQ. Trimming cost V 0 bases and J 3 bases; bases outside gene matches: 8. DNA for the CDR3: TGCGCCAGCAGCTTGGGGACGACAGGGGGCTGGGACTATGGCTACACCTTC. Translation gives CASSLGTTGGWDYGYTF.

CDR3 protein: CASSPTGRAAYNQPQHF. The CDR3 DNA reads as TGTGCCAGCTCACCCACGGGCAGGGCCGCCTACAATCAGCCCCAGCATTTT. This sequence joins TRBV18 and TRBJ1-5; a weak D match, TRBD1 (5 bases). This CDR3 has 17 residues. Trimming left V 3 bases short and J 3 bases short, with 18 bases between. Germline V gives CDR1 KGHSH, CDR2 LQKENI.

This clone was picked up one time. The CDR3 spells CASSTGGLISSQHF. CDR3 nucleotide sequence: TGTGCCAGCTCGACAGGGGGCCTCATTTCTTCCCAGCATTTT. This chain uses TRBV6-5 with TRBJ1-5, with TRBD1 matching over 10 bases. V lost 8 bases and J lost 11; bases outside the gene matches: 12. This CDR3 spans 14 amino acids. Germline-derived CDR1 and CDR2 are MNHEY and SVGAGI.

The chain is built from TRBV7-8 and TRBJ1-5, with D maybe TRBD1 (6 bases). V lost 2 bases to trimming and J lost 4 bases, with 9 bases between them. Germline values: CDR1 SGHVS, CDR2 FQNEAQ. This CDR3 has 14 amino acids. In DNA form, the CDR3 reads TGTGCCAGCAGCTTACGGACAGAAAATCAGCCCCAGCATTTT. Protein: CASSLRTENQPQHF. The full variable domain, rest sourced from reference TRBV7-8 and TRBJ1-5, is GAGVSQSPRYKVAKRGQDVALRCDPISGHVSLFWYQQALGQGPEFLTYFQNEAQLDKSGLPSDRFFAERPEGSVSTLKIQRTQQEDSAVYLCASSLRTENQPQHFGDGTRLSIL.

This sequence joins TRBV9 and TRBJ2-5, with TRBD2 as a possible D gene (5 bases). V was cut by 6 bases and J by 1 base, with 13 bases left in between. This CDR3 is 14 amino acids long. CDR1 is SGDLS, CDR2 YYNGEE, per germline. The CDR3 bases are TGTGCCAGCACTCCTAGCCCCTCCCAAGAGACCCAGTACTTC. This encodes CASTPSPSQETQYF.